One sample yielded the 3 T cell receptor beta chains listed below, sequenced in a study of T cell responses to AZD1222 COVID-19 vaccine. The assay was immunoSEQ multiplex PCR, and TCRdb's table has in-frame clones only and misses some. The sample comprises fewer than 35,000 clones, roughly 90% of which are singletons, and less than 55% rests with the top ten. The sequencing used peripheral blood, collected on day 0 of AZD1222 vaccination. The receptor source for this set is an adult in good health.

This chain uses TRBV6-2 or TRBV6-3 with TRBJ2-5, with a tentative D call TRBD2 (5 bases). The CDR3 runs to 12 residues. Germline V gene lookup returns CDR1 MNHEY and CDR2 SVGEGT. The germline V and J ends were trimmed by 2 bases and 4 bases, with 5 bases remaining between them. The CDR3 loop reads CASSYGRETQYF. The CDR3 DNA reads as TGTGCCAGCAGTTACGGGAGAGAGACCCAGTACTTC.

The chain joins TRBV5-1 to TRBJ1-4; D is perhaps TRBD1 (5 bases). Germline CDR1 and CDR2: SGHRS and YFSETQ. CDR3 length: 16 residues. V lost 0 bases, J lost 0 bases, and 9 bases lay in between. The DNA of the CDR3 is TGCGCCAGCAGCTTGGACAGGCCTGCAACTAATGAAAAACTGTTTTTT. Translation gives CASSLDRPATNEKLFF.

This clone was recorded once. The rearrangement joins TRBV6-2 or TRBV6-3 to TRBJ1-2; D is possibly TRBD1 (5 bases). V lost 5 bases and J lost 2, with 15 bases in between. The CDR3 runs 15 residues. Germline V gene data show CDR1 as MNHEY and CDR2 as SVGEGT. The CDR3 loop is CASSRRDGVNYGYTF. CDR3 coding DNA: TGTGCCAGCAGTCGCCGGGACGGGGTAAACTATGGCTACACCTTC.